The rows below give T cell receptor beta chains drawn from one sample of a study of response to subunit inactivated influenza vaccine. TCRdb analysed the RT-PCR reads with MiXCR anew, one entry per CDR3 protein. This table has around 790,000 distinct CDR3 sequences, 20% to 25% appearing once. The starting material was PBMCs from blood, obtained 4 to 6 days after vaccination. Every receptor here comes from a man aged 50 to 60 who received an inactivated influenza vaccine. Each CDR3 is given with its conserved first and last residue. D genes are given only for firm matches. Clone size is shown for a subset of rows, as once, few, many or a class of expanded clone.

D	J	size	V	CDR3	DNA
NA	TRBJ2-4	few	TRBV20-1	CSAAIRADIQYF	TGCAGTGCTGCGATCCGCGCCGACATTCAGTACTTC
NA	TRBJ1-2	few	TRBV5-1	CASSASDYGYTF	TGCGCCAGCAGCGCCTCGGACTATGGCTACACCTTC
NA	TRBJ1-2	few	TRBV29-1	CSVAEHRVSYGYTF	TGCAGCGTTGCAGAGCACAGGGTTTCGTATGGCTACACCTTC
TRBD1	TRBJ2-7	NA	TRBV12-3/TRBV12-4	CASSPRGPGTYEQYF	TGTGCCAGCAGCCCAAGGGGGCCCGGTACCTACGAGCAGTACTTC
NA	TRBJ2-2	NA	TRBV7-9	CASSLANRDTGELFF	TGTGCCAGCAGCTTAGCGAATCGGGACACCGGGGAGCTGTTTTTT
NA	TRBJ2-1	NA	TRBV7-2	CASGAGSYNEQFF	TGTGCCAGCGGTGCAGGTTCCTACAATGAGCAGTTCTTC
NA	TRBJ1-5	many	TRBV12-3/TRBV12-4	CASSRNSNQPQHF	TGTGCCAGCAGTCGTAATAGCAATCAGCCCCAGCATTTT
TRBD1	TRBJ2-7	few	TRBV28	CASSFPPLTGAYEQYF	TGTGCCAGCAGTTTCCCCCCCCTGACAGGGGCCTACGAGCAGTACTTC
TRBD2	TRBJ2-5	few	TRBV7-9	CASRSPSGGPQYF	TGTGCCAGCAGGAGCCCTAGCGGGGGGCCCCAGTACTTC
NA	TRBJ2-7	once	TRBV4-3	CASSQDEGGPWYEQYF	TGCGCCAGCAGCCAAGACGAGGGGGGCCCATGGTACGAGCAGTACTTC
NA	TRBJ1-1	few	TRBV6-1	CASSEVLAFF	TGTGCCAGCAGCGAGGTCCTGGCTTTCTTT
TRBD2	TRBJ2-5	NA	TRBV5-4	CASSTGLAGGETQYF	TGTGCCAGCAGCACAGGACTAGCGGGAGGGGAGACCCAGTACTTC
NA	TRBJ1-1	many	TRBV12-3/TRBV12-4	CASSLGPLGGEDAFF	TGTGCCAGCAGTTTAGGGCCACTGGGGGGGGAAGATGCTTTCTTT
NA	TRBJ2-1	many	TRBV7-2	CASSLADVGGAFF	TGTGCCAGCAGCTTAGCGGACGTCGGAGGTGCGTTCTTC
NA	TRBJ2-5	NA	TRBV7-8	CASSPDLETQYF	TGTGCCAGCAGCCCAGACCTGGAGACCCAGTACTTC
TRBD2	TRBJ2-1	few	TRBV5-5	CASRTGLGEQFF	TGTGCCAGCAGGACGGGACTAGGTGAGCAGTTCTTC
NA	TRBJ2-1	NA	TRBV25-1	CASSDYWGLANYNEQFF	TGTGCCAGCAGTGACTACTGGGGGCTAGCAAACTACAATGAGCAGTTCTTC
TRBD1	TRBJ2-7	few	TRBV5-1	CASSYGTGVPYEQYF	TGCGCCAGCAGCTATGGGACAGGGGTCCCCTACGAGCAGTACTTC
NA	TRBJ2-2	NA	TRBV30	CAWSAGSRLTGELFF	TGTGCCTGGAGTGCGGGGAGCCGGCTCACCGGGGAGCTGTTTTTT
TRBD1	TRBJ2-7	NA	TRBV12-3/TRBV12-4	CASSQGQGGTYEQYF	TGTGCCAGCAGTCAAGGACAGGGAGGCACCTACGAGCAGTACTTC
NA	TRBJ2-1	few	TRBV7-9	CASSLAFWGSYNEQFF	TGTGCCAGCAGCTTAGCGTTCTGGGGAAGCTACAATGAGCAGTTCTTC
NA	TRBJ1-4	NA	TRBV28	CASRPQTGTNEKLFF	TGTGCCAGCAGGCCCCAGACAGGAACTAATGAAAAACTGTTTTTT
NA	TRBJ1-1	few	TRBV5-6	CASSFASYVNTEAFF	TGTGCCAGCAGCTTTGCATCTTACGTGAACACTGAAGCTTTCTTT
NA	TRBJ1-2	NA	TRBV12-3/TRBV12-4	CASSPGNRNYGYTF	TGTGCCAGCAGCCCCGGGAACAGGAACTATGGCTACACCTTC
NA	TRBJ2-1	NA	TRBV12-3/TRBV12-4	CASSPLGVNEQFF	TGTGCCAGCAGTCCCCTTGGGGTAAATGAGCAGTTCTTC
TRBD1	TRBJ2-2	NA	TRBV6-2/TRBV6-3	CASSWRQGIGELFF	TGTGCCAGCAGTTGGAGACAGGGGATCGGGGAGCTGTTTTTT
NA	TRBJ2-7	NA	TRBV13	CASSLAFPLGDHSYEQYF	TGTGCCAGCAGCTTAGCGTTCCCACTAGGAGACCACTCCTACGAGCAGTACTTC
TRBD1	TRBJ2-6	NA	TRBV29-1	CSVVGQGASSGANVLTF	TGCAGCGTTGTTGGACAGGGGGCGAGCTCTGGGGCCAACGTCCTGACTTTC
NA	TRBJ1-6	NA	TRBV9	CASSVKWSNSPLHF	TGTGCCAGCAGCGTGAAATGGTCGAATTCACCCCTCCACTTT
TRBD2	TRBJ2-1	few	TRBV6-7	CASSYSTKGSGSGGNEQFF	TGTGCCAGCAGTTACTCGACAAAGGGGAGCGGGAGTGGAGGCAATGAGCAGTTCTTC
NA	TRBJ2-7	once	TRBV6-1	CASSEMDIPPRF	TGTGCCAGCAGTGAAATGGACATTCCTCCGCGGTTC
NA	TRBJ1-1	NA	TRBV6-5	CASSYSAQGRQGVNTEAFF	TGTGCCAGCAGTTACTCGGCCCAGGGCCGTCAAGGGGTGAACACTGAAGCTTTCTTT
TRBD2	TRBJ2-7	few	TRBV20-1	CSAQKTSGFYEQYF	TGCAGTGCCCAGAAAACTAGCGGCTTCTACGAGCAGTACTTC
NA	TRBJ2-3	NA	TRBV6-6	CASSAGVTDTQYF	TGTGCCAGCAGTGCGGGCGTAACAGATACGCAGTATTTT
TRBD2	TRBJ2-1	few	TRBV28	CASSPPKGLAGAYEQFF	TGTGCCAGCAGTCCACCTAAGGGACTAGCGGGAGCCTATGAGCAGTTCTTC
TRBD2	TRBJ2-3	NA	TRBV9	CASSAGLAGSTDTQYF	TGTGCCAGCAGCGCCGGACTAGCGGGGAGCACAGATACGCAGTATTTT
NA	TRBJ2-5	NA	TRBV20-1	CSARPPTQERETQYF	TGCAGTGCTAGACCCCCGACACAGGAGCGGGAGACCCAGTACTTC
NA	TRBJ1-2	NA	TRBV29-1	CSARQEYGYTF	TGCAGCGCCCGCCAGGAGTATGGCTACACCTTC
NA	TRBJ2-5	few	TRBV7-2	CASSLNSLGRRETQYF	TGTGCCAGCAGCCTCAACTCCCTAGGGAGGAGAGAGACCCAGTACTTC
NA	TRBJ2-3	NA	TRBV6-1	CASSLQLWGLTTDTQYF	TGTGCCAGCAGTCTCCAGCTCTGGGGACTCACCACAGATACGCAGTATTTT
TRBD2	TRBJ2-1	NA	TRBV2	CASFEREGRGEQFF	TGTGCCAGCTTCGAGCGGGAGGGCCGGGGTGAGCAGTTCTTC
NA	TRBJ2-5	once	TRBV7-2	CASSTLPKETQYF	TGTGCCAGCAGCACACTACCTAAGGAGACCCAGTACTTC
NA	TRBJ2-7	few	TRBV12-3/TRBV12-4	CASSLDWISYEQYF	TGTGCCAGCAGTTTGGACTGGATCTCCTACGAGCAGTACTTC
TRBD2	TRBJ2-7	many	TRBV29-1	CSVGGGDLATYEQYF	TGCAGCGTTGGGGGGGGAGATCTAGCGACCTACGAGCAGTACTTC
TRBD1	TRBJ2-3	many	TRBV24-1	CATSDPGTGPDTQYF	TGTGCCACCAGTGACCCCGGGACAGGCCCAGATACGCAGTATTTT
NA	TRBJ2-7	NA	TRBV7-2	CASSPGGERPYEQYF	TGTGCCAGCAGCCCCGGGGGAGAAAGGCCCTACGAGCAGTACTTC
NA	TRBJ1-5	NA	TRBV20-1	CSARSRGLNQPQHF	TGCAGTGCTAGGAGCAGGGGATTGAATCAGCCCCAGCATTTT
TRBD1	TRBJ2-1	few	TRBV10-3	CATGQDDNEQFF	TGTGCCACAGGACAGGACGACAATGAGCAGTTCTTC
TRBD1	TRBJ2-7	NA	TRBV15	CATSRDTRPGDRRWISYEQYF	TGTGCCACCAGCAGAGATACCAGGCCGGGGGACAGGCGTTGGATCTCCTACGAGCAGTACTTC
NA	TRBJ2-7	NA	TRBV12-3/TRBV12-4	CASSLTTGRQYF	TGTGCCAGCAGTTTGACCACTGGGAGGCAGTACTTC
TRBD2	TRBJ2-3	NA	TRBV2	CASSEDVGLGTDTQYF	TGTGCCAGCAGTGAAGATGTGGGACTAGGCACAGATACGCAGTATTTT